The clone carrying this T cell receptor beta chain was seen repeatedly, ten times or more. At one end, the junction sequence differs from germline, possibly due to a read error. CDR1 MDHEN and CDR2 SYDVKM come from the germline V gene. CDR3 length: 12 residues. 5'RACE generated cDNA with 10-nucleotide random UMIs. Over 160 million TCR-beta sequences (from 15-18 subjects) were yielded by each sequencing run. From the 5' RACE reads, TCRdb called clonotypes with MiXCR, one entry per CDR3 protein. The sample contains more than 40,000 distinct CDR3 sequences, approximately 2.8% of which appear only once. This specimen comes from a study of neurological immune-mediated disorders.

This rearrangement joins TRBV28 to TRBJ2-7; D uncertain. This receptor was obtained from a woman in her fifties or sixties with multiple sclerosis. The source material was PBMCs. Written as DNA, the CDR3 is TGTGCCAGCAGTCCACCTCGATCGAAGCCGAGCTTC. Translating gives CASSPPRSKPSF.